This T cell receptor beta chain comes out of a study of OX40 agonist ivuxolimab in advanced cancers. The overall study: Partial responses were observed in three patients, of whom one had hepatocellular carcinoma and two had cutaneous melanoma.

From germline, CDR1 is SGHNT and CDR2 YYREEE (reference sequence). The CDR3 has 12 amino acids. Trimming took off 1 base at V and 7 bases at J, with 6 bases between the two ends. For this clone: Its matching antigen is unknown.

Exclusion of a patient followed from autoimmune disease history or systemic immunosuppression. Method: immunoSEQ multiplex PCR; TCRdb's copy keeps in-frame clones and lacks some. The sample shows more than 80,000 clones, around 90% of them seen only once. The study's findings and limits: The study observed clonal expansion of CD4+ and CD8+ blood T cells by week 6 at 0.1 to 3.0 mg/kg.

This receptor was obtained from an adult with an advanced solid tumor such as melanoma, head and neck, liver or kidney cancer. This rearrangement joins TRBV5-4 to TRBJ2-1, with unresolved D. The sequencing used CD4+ or CD8+ T cells sorted from blood, collected in a trial of the OX40 agonist ivuxolimab. CDR3 bases: TGTGCCAGCAGCTTGTTGGCGAATGAGCAGTTCTTC. This translates into CASSLLANEQFF.